The 23 T cell receptor beta chains presented below share a single source sample, sequenced in a study of breast tumors, draining lymph nodes, adjacent tissues. MiXCR was run by TCRdb on the multiplex PCR reads, yielding one entry per CDR3 protein. The table includes some 66,000 distinct CDR3 sequences, less than 60% detected once. What was sequenced was breast tumor tissue. The receptors were sampled from a female donor with breast cancer. Some clones in this sample may be carry-over from other donors' samples.

The chain links TRBV15 to TRBJ2-1; 8 nucleotides match TRBD2. The CDR3 covers 17 residues. V lost 1 base to trimming and J lost 6 bases; unmatched junction nucleotides: 11. In germline, CDR1 is LNHNV, CDR2 YYDKDF (reference sequence). CDR3 sequence reads: CATSRALGSGEVNEQFF. In DNA, the CDR3 is TGTGCCACCAGCAGAGCCCTTGGTAGCGGGGAGGTCAATGAGCAGTTCTTC.

On this clonotype: An end of the junction does not agree with germline; a read error may underlie this. The V gene is TRBV20-1, the J gene TRBJ2-1; a weak D match, TRBD1 (6 bases). This CDR3 has 14 residues. Germline V gene data show CDR1 as DFQATT and CDR2 as SNEGSKA (reference sequence). CDR3 sequence: CSATDSLSYTEQLF. In DNA, the CDR3 is TGCAGTGCCACGGACAGCCTCTCCTACACTGAGCAGCTCTTC.

This clonotype appeared a single time. The chain uses TRBV20-1 and TRBJ2-7; 12 bases match TRBD2. Germline CDR1 reads DFQATT; CDR2 reads SNEGSKA (reference sequence). Unmatched junction bases numbered 4, after V lost 5 bases and J lost 5 bases. The CDR3 is made up of 13 amino acids. The CDR3 sequence is CSAPLAGGNEQYF. CDR3 sequence (DNA): TGCAGTGCTCCCCTAGCGGGAGGGAACGAGCAGTACTTC.

This chain links TRBV4-2 with TRBJ2-4; D ambiguous. The germline V and J ends were trimmed by 2 bases and 6 bases, with 11 bases remaining between them. The germline gives CDR1 LGHNA, CDR2 YNFKEQ. CDR3 length equals 14 residues. CDR3 bases: TGTGCCAGCAGCCAACAATCCAGGTCAAACATTCAGTACTTC. It codes for CASSQQSRSNIQYF.

Comment on this clonotype: This may arise from a read error, as a much more abundant clone is one base away. V gene TRBV20-1 combines with J gene TRBJ2-1; D possibly uses TRBD1 or TRBD2 (5 bases each). The CDR3 extends over 15 amino acids. Germline CDR1 is DFQATT and CDR2 is SNEGSKA (reference sequence). CDR3: CSAKSGRPSSNEQFF. The CDR3 bases are TGCAGTGCCAAATCGGGGCGCCCTTCCTCCAATGAGCAGTTCTTC.

There are many counts of this clonotype. The chain has TRBV2 and TRBJ2-3; TRBD1 matches 7 bases. The CDR3 extends over 17 amino acids. CDR1 is SNHLY and CDR2 is FYNNEI in the germline V gene. Losses at the gene ends were 0 bases for V and 6 bases for J; bases not matched to a gene: 12. CDR3 nucleotides: TGTGCCAGCAGTGAAGCGGGGAACAGGGGTAGGATGGATACGCAGTATTTT. Translation gives CASSEAGNRGRMDTQYF.

The chain joins TRBV7-9 to TRBJ1-5; 7 bases line up with TRBD1. This CDR3 is built from 15 residues. Per the germline V gene, CDR1 is SEHNR and CDR2 is FQNEAQ (reference sequence). The J segment lost 6 bases and the V segment lost 1 base, leaving 6 bases of the junction unmatched. CDR3 loop: CASSLVSGGGQPQHF. CDR3 DNA: TGTGCCAGCAGCTTAGTGTCAGGGGGAGGTCAGCCCCAGCATTTT.

This clonotype was observed at least ten times. The J gene is TRBJ1-2, the V gene TRBV10-3, with a tentative D call TRBD1 (6 bases). The CDR3 length is 13 residues. The V end was cut by 2 bases, the J end by 3 bases, with 7 bases between. Germline assignment: CDR1 ENHRY and CDR2 SYGVKD. This chain's CDR3 is CAISEQGHYGYTF. CDR3 sequence (DNA): TGTGCCATCAGTGAGCAGGGGCACTATGGCTACACCTTC.

The chain carries TRBV20-1 and TRBJ2-7; TRBD2 agrees at 10 bases. This CDR3 region has 16 residues. Losses at the gene ends were 4 bases for V and 2 bases for J; bases not matched to a gene: 11. Looked up from germline, CDR1 is DFQATT and CDR2 is SNEGSKA (reference sequence). Here the CDR3 reads CSAMTGRTSGAYEQYF. CDR3 nucleotides: TGCAGTGCTATGACAGGGAGGACTAGCGGCGCCTACGAGCAGTACTTC.

This chain links TRBV12-3 or TRBV12-4 with TRBJ2-7; 11 bases are shared with TRBD2. CDR3 size: 15 residues. J lost 6 bases, V lost 6 bases, and 10 bases had no gene match. This CDR3 reads CASSPTSGKLGEQYF. The CDR3 DNA is TGTGCCAGCAGCCCGACTAGCGGGAAGTTGGGCGAGCAGTACTTC.

A single count supports this clonotype. No conserved phenylalanine or tryptophan ends this CDR3, so it is likely a read error. The chain links TRBV5-1 to TRBJ2-5; 12 bases are shared with TRBD2. V lost 4 bases to trimming and J lost 5 bases; unmatched junction nucleotides: 12. The CDR3 sequence is 17 residues long. The germline V gene has CDR1 SGHRS and CDR2 YFSETQ. This CDR3 reads CASSRRASGGARETQYS. CDR3 in DNA: TGCGCCAGCAGCCGCCGGGCTAGCGGGGGGGCCAGGGAGACCCAGTACTCC.

The chain joins TRBV5-1 to TRBJ1-4; 9 bases line up with TRBD1. CDR1 and CDR2 (germline): SGHRS, YFSETQ. The CDR3 totals 16 residues. The ends lost 0 bases at V and 7 bases at J; junction bases unmatched: 7. The CDR3 DNA is TGCGCCAGCAGCTTGGGCCCCCTGGGACAGGGTGAAAAACTGTTTTTT. This translates into CASSLGPLGQGEKLFF.

The rearrangement uses TRBV6-5 and TRBJ1-4; TRBD1 matches at 8 bases. V lost 5 bases, J lost 3 bases, and 11 bases stayed unmatched. Germline lookup yields CDR1 MNHEY and CDR2 SVGAGI. The CDR3 runs to 17 residues. The CDR3 sequence: CASSLRGQASANEKLFF. The CDR3 nucleotides read TGTGCCAGCAGTCTCCGGGGACAGGCCTCGGCTAATGAAAAACTGTTTTTT.

This clonotype was seen many times. V and J are TRBV7-8 and TRBJ2-7; 11 bases line up with TRBD2. Per germline, CDR1 SGHVS and CDR2 FQNEAQ. The ends lost 4 bases at V and 6 bases at J; junction bases unmatched: 5. This CDR3 region has 14 residues. CDR3 sequence: CASSSTSGSREQYF. The CDR3 DNA follows: TGTGCCAGCAGCTCCACTAGCGGGAGCCGCGAGCAGTACTTC.

The sample holds one count of this clonotype. A read error is likely, as this CDR3 ends without the conserved phenylalanine or tryptophan. The chain uses TRBV11-2 and TRBJ1-5; perhaps TRBD1 as D (6 bases). Trimming removed 6 bases from V and 8 bases from J, with 17 bases in between. Looked up from germline, CDR1 is SGHAT and CDR2 is FQNNGV. The CDR3 totals 14 residues. DNA of the CDR3: TGTGCCAGCAGTCTCATACAGGGAATGGAGCCCCAGCATCTT. Translated: CASSLIQGMEPQHL.

This clonotype was recorded many times. CDR3 coding DNA: TGCAGTGCCCCGGGACTAGCGGGAGTCACAGATACGCAGTATTTT. Translating gives CSAPGLAGVTDTQYF. The chain couples TRBV20-1 to TRBJ2-3; TRBD2 matches at 14 bases. Losses at the gene ends were 6 bases for V and 2 bases for J; bases not matched to a gene: 4. CDR3 length: 15 amino acids. From germline, CDR1 is DFQATT and CDR2 SNEGSKA (reference sequence).

This clonotype has at least ten counts. The chain employs TRBV6-2 or TRBV6-3 and TRBJ1-5; D perhaps matches TRBD1 (6 bases). CDR1 and CDR2 from the germline V gene are MNHEY and SVGEGT. Trimming left V 6 bases short and J 1 base short, with 22 bases between. CDR3 length: 18 residues. CDR3 DNA sequence: TGTGCCAGCAGGCCAGGGGCAGGCTGGGGAATGAGCAATCAGCCCCAGCATTTT. Residues: CASRPGAGWGMSNQPQHF.

As to this clonotype: An end of the junction differs from the germline gene, which may be a read error. This chain connects TRBV7-6 to TRBJ1-3; D is possibly TRBD1 (6 bases). The CDR3 covers 15 residues. Germline-derived CDR1 and CDR2 are SGHVS and FNYEAQ. In nucleotides, the CDR3 is TGTGCGAGCAGCGATCGGGGGGCGCGTGGAAACACCATACATTTT. Its translation: CASSDRGARGNTIHF.

This clonotype was counted between two and nine times. The chain links TRBV20-1 to TRBJ1-5, with D uncertain. Germline-derived CDR1 and CDR2 are DFQATT and SNEGSKA (reference sequence). There are 12 residues in the CDR3. Trimming pared 1 base from V and 14 bases from J, leaving 15 bases between. The CDR3 DNA sequence: TGCAGTGCTAGAGCAACCGGGTCCTACGAGCATTTT. Protein sequence: CSARATGSYEHF.

V usage is TRBV19 and J usage is TRBJ2-5; 7 bases map to TRBD1. This CDR3 has 14 amino acids. Looked up from germline, CDR1 is LNHDA and CDR2 is SQIVND (reference sequence). The V gene end was trimmed by 4 bases and the J gene end by 1 base; junction bases not matched to a gene: 3. The CDR3 loop is CASSKWDSQETQYF. CDR3 sequence (DNA): TGTGCCAGTAGTAAATGGGACAGCCAAGAGACCCAGTACTTC.

This clonotype has at least ten counts. Here the CDR3 omits its conserved ending phenylalanine or tryptophan, so a read error is the likely source. The V gene is TRBV29-1, the J gene TRBJ2-5; 15 nucleotides agree with TRBD2. J gave up 2 bases and V 4 bases, and 11 bases lay outside the gene matches. This CDR3 spans 18 amino acids. CDR1 is SQVTM, CDR2 ANQGSEA, per germline. The CDR3 nucleotides are TGCAGCGTTGCCCAATTTGGACTAGCGGGAGGGGGGCAAGAGACCCAGTACCTC. It is translated as CSVAQFGLAGGGQETQYL.

This clonotype was counted ten times or more. The chain has TRBV12-3 or TRBV12-4 and TRBJ2-7, with 7 bases that match TRBD1. Trimming at V came to 3 bases and at J to 7 bases, leaving 12 bases not matched to a gene. This CDR3 has 15 residues. The CDR3 nucleotides read TGTGCCAGCAGTTTCTCCGGGACAGTCATTGGGGAGCAGTACTTC. It encodes CASSFSGTVIGEQYF.

The chain combines TRBV9 with TRBJ2-5, with D possibly being TRBD2 (6 bases). The DNA end favors TRBJ2-7, so the J call may be wrong. The CDR3 sequence is 13 residues long. Germline V lookup: CDR1 SGDLS, CDR2 YYNGEE. CDR3: CASSGGLSYEQYF. CDR3 sequence (DNA): TGTGCCAGCAGCGGGGGACTTTCCTACGAGCAGTACTTC.